The 9 T cell receptor beta chains below were found in one sample sequenced in a study of T-cell reconstitution after alpha-beta-depleted transplantation in children. Unique molecular identifiers featured in how the TCRbeta library was prepared. TCRdb passed the PCR reads through MiXCR, listing each CDR3 protein once. The table lists 800,000 to 1,000,000 distinct CDR3 sequences, about 29% of them singletons, with about 28% in the top ten. This material consisted of PBMCs, mostly from graft donor cells, taken 360 days after TCRalphabeta/CD19-depleted stem cell transplant. The receptors originated from a boy under two years old who had a stem cell transplant for SCID, so the T cells may come from the graft donor.

J is TRBJ2-7 and V is TRBV6-1, with 10 bases matching TRBD1. The CDR3 totals 16 residues. J was trimmed by 2 bases and V by 4 bases; bases with no gene match: 8. Germline V gene data show CDR1 as MNHNS and CDR2 as SASEGT. The CDR3 loop reads CASSAPGTGDPYEQYF. CDR3 nucleotide sequence: TGTGCCAGCAGTGCACCCGGGACAGGGGATCCCTACGAGCAGTACTTC.

This clonotype was found a few times. DNA of the CDR3: TGTGCCAGCAGCTTAGGGGCGGGTATATACAATGAGCAGTTCTTC. Its translation is CASSLGAGIYNEQFF. V gene TRBV7-2 combines with J gene TRBJ2-1; a weak D match, TRBD2 (5 bases). The ends were cut back, 1 base at V and 4 bases at J, with 11 bases in the middle. The CDR3 is 15 residues long. CDR1 is SGHTA, CDR2 FQGNSA, per germline. The full variable domain, in which reference TRBV7-2 and TRBJ2-1 provide the parts outside the CDR3, is GAGVSQSPSNKVTEKGKDVELRCDPISGHTALYWYRQSLGQGLEFLIYFQGNSAPDKSGLPSDRFSAERTGGSVSTLTIQRTQQEDSAVYLCASSLGAGIYNEQFFGPGTRLTVL.

This clonotype was observed a handful of times. The chain joins TRBV2 to TRBJ2-7, with a tentative D call TRBD1 (5 bases). CDR1 and CDR2 (germline): SNHLY, FYNNEI. This CDR3 spans 16 amino acids. Trimming took 5 bases from V and 5 from J, leaving 22 bases between them. The CDR3 bases are TGTGCCAGCAGTCTCCTCCTTTTGGGCAGGGATAACGAGCAGTACTTC. It codes for CASSLLLLGRDNEQYF.

This clonotype has more than one count but fewer than ten. The rearrangement links TRBV4-3 to TRBJ1-1; perhaps TRBD1 as D (5 bases). Germline CDR1 and CDR2: LGHNA and YSLEER. Trimming took 4 bases from V and 4 from J, leaving 16 bases between them. This CDR3 has 15 amino acids. The DNA of the CDR3 is TGCGCCAGCAGCCCTTTGAGGGGAGGGAGCACTGAAGCTTTCTTT. Translated: CASSPLRGGSTEAFF.

CDR3 nucleotide sequence: TGTGCCAGCAGCCGGGGGGCCCCCGGGGAGCTGTTTTTT. Protein product: CASSRGAPGELFF. V is TRBV14 and J is TRBJ2-2, with D possibly called TRBD1 or TRBD2 (6 bases each). Germline V gene sequence: CDR1 SGHDN, CDR2 FVKESK. CDR3 length: 13 amino acids. V dropped 4 bases and J dropped 6 bases, with 9 bases sitting between them.

The J gene is TRBJ1-2, the V gene TRBV3-1; 7 bases fit TRBD1. The V gene's germline CDR1 is LGHDT and CDR2 YNNKEL (reference sequence). CDR3 length equals 15 residues. After removal of 1 base from V and 4 bases from J, the junction contained 6 bases not matched to a gene. The CDR3 loop reads CASSQGRGRAYGYTF. The DNA of the CDR3 is TGTGCCAGCAGCCAAGGCAGGGGGAGAGCCTATGGCTACACCTTC.

The gene calls are TRBV4-1 and TRBJ2-2; unclear D gene. The CDR3 loop spans 14 amino acids. V lost 4 bases and J 7 bases, leaving 13 bases between the germline ends. Germline lookup yields CDR1 MGHRA and CDR2 YSYEKL. Here the CDR3 reads CASSPLAAGGELFF. As DNA, the CDR3 is TGCGCCAGCAGCCCTTTGGCGGCCGGCGGGGAGCTGTTTTTT.

This clonotype was observed a handful of times. The gene calls are TRBV3-1 and TRBJ2-2, with D possibly TRBD2 on 5 matching bases. V was pared by 4 bases and J by 7 bases, with 10 bases between. The CDR3 is 13 amino acids. The germline V gene encodes CDR1 LGHDT and CDR2 YNNKEL (reference sequence). The CDR3 sequence is CASSRGRGGELFF. The CDR3 coding sequence is TGTGCCAGCAGCCGCGGGCGTGGCGGGGAGCTGTTTTTT.

A remark on this clonotype: This could be a read error, since a much larger clone is one nucleotide away. The gene calls are TRBV7-2 and TRBJ1-2, with D tentatively TRBD1 (6 bases). The ends were cut back, 5 bases at V and 3 bases at J, with 10 bases in the middle. The V gene's germline CDR1 is SGHTA and CDR2 FQGNSA. The CDR3 is made up of 13 amino acids. DNA of the CDR3: TGTGCCAGCAGCAAACAGGGATACTATGGCTACACCTTC. Translating gives CASSKQGYYGYTF. Using reference TRBV7-2 and TRBJ1-2 for the parts outside the CDR3, the full variable domain is GAGVSQSPSNKVTEKGKDVELRCDPISGHTALYWYRQSLGQGLEFLIYFQGNSAPDKSGLPSDRFSAERTGGSVSTLTIQRTQQEDSAVYLCASSKQGYYGYTFGSGTRLTVV.